This TCR beta chain was observed in a study of a mutant IDH1 vaccine in newly diagnosed glioma. Study as a whole: All eight of the vaccinations patients received fell in weeks 1, 3, 5, 7, 11, 15, 19 and 23. Patients received vaccination from 4-6 weeks after radiotherapy alone, or with temozolomide cycles. Study-level findings and limits: Pseudoprogression apparently tracked independently of changes in top peripheral T cell clonotypes.

Germline V gene lookup returns CDR1 SGHVS and CDR2 FNYEAQ. There are 16 residues in the CDR3. V lost 1 base and J lost 8; bases outside the gene matches: 9. Time point noted: week 23, last vaccination. The content of each vaccine dose was 300 ug of mutant IDH1 20-mer peptide, and topical imiquimod accompanied it. Concerning this clone: Its antigen is unidentified. Other DNA sequences in this specimen translate into the identical CDR3.

Generated by immunoSEQ multiplex PCR, the TCRdb table keeps only in-frame clones and is missing some. The sample includes about 82,000 clones, around 85% of them seen just once. The TCR originated in a man aged 25-40 years with glioma. Some clones in this sample may be carry-over from other donors' samples. This chain connects TRBV7-6 to TRBJ2-1, with 9 bases fitting TRBD2. Sequenced material: PBMCs, taken from a glioma patient whose treatment included an IDH1 peptide vaccine. CDR3 nucleotide sequence: TGTGCCAGCAGCTTAGGTGGCGGGAGGGCCCTGGATGAGCAGTTCTTC. Residues: CASSLGGGRALDEQFF.